This TCR beta chain derives from a study of blood T cells in healthy people across ages (dated by TCRdb to 2013 to 2016). Notes on the research overall: Template switching captured roughly one uniquely barcoded TCR beta cDNA molecule per two T cells in model experiments. To track age-related changes in TCR beta repertoire diversity, the study relied on deep sequencing normalized with unique cDNA molecular identifiers. The donors were divided into four age groups: young (average around 17 years), middle-aged (about 39), aged (approximately 62) and long-lived (roughly 88). To avoid experimental bias, donors of different ages were distributed randomly across sequencing lanes. Using the same blood draw, the study looked at two additional independent replicas of 1 million unique cDNA reads for two donors, one aged 18 to 30 and the other aged 80 or older. Study-level results and caveats: Observed TCR beta diversity per million T cells fell roughly linearly with age, and a significant reduction was already apparent by age around 40. Compared with the aged group, more naive CD4+ T cells, fewer expanded clones and increased TCR diversity were shown by the long-lived group, suggesting age selection. Total diversity estimates from one million sequenced T cells were considered lower bounds and underestimates. Donor CMV infection status was unknown, potentially confounding age-related changes in expanded clonotypes. A strong correlation was found between observed TCR beta diversity and the percentage of naive T cells measured by flow cytometry. Since profiling was done on bulk unsorted PBMCs, naive and antigen-experienced compartments could not be conclusively compared.

Systemically healthy Caucasian individuals from Russia, around 39 in total and aged about 6 to 95 years, were included as donors. Each donor gave approximately 9.3 milliliters of peripheral blood, collected into EDTA-treated Vacutainer tubes. PBMCs were isolated by Ficoll-Paque density-gradient centrifugation, with at least 6 million obtained per sample. Total RNA, at least 6 micrograms per sample, was extracted from PBMCs with Trizol reagent. For every donor, flow cytometry on a PBMC aliquot measured the percentage of naive CD45RAhigh/CD27high T cells. CDR1 is given as SGHRS and CDR2 as YFSETQ, both from the germline V gene. From the cysteine up to the phenylalanine, the CDR3 has a length of 14 residues. Kept here is only the CDR3 DNA, which spans 42 bases and is read in frame from base 1. The library was made by 5' RACE. For sequencing, an Illumina HiSeq 2500 was employed. A second PCR of roughly 7 to 11 cycles was run with a J-beta primer mix and a sample-barcoded 5' primer. A unique molecular identifier was introduced onto each TCR beta cDNA molecule by a template-switch 5' adaptor carrying 12 random nucleotides. Each sample yielded at least 2.5 million CDR3-containing paired-end reads. The Mint cDNA synthesis kit, primed by a TRBC-specific oligonucleotide, was used to synthesize first-strand cDNA from all RNA. After uracil-DNA glycosylase treatment, a first 18-cycle PCR used universal primers M1SS and BC2_uni_R on all cDNA. As for the original processing: Normalization of each sample was performed by random selection of 1 million high-quality reads, each carrying a distinct molecular identifier. Instead of being binned into consensus sequences, reads that shared molecular identifiers were thrown out. CDR3 identification, clonotype clustering and error correction used MiTCR with a Q25 quality threshold and the strictest error-elimination algorithm. A nonparametric unseen species model using Euler transformation provided a lower-bound estimate of total TCR beta diversity. TCRdb reworked the public reads: Q25 trimming with fastp, MiXCR clone assembly, productive beta chains retained. Rows matching on CDR3 protein sequence are summarized as one entry with the most common DNA and genes. TCRdb, not the original authors, processed these V and J calls. Across this sample there are 800,000 to 950,000 distinct CDR3 sequences, with under 40% seen only once. 10% to 15% of the sample is taken by the ten largest.

About this clonotype itself: Its recognized antigen is unknown. Base qualities are not provided; no much larger clone lies one nucleotide away.

This clonotype originated in a man between 18 and 29 years old in good health. Input material: blood. The chain was built from TRBV5-1 and TRBJ2-7; 10 central bases correspond to TRBD2. The better agreement between TRBJ2-5 and the DNA end casts doubt on the J call. The DNA is as follows: TGCGCCAGCAGTAGTGTAGCGGGGGGCGAGACCCAGTACTTC. Translation gives CASSSVAGGETQYF.